The 22 T cell receptor beta chains below come from one sample, sequenced in a study of T cell repertoires in cytomegalovirus infection. For these TCRs, the target antigens are not known. From the reads, TCRdb called clonotypes with MiXCR, one entry per CDR3 protein. Among about 120,000 distinct CDR3 sequences listed, roughly 31% were seen once. Source: CD8+ T cells from cultured PBMCs, taken from culture after CMV antigen stimulation. These receptors were obtained from a human donor in good health (CMV status not recorded). Some clones in this sample may be carry-over from other donors' samples.

This chain uses TRBV2 with TRBJ1-1, with D maybe TRBD1 (6 bases). CDR1 is SNHLY, CDR2 FYNNEI, per germline. V was shortened by 7 bases and J by 8 bases, with 11 bases between the two germline ends. The CDR3 consists of 11 residues. DNA of the CDR3: TGTGCCAGCAAGATGGGGACAGAAGCTTTCTTT. Protein product: CASKMGTEAFF.

This clonotype was seen repeatedly, ten times or more. The V gene is TRBV7-6, the J gene TRBJ2-1; D possibly corresponds to TRBD2 (6 bases). CDR1 and CDR2 from the germline V gene are SGHVS and FNYEAQ. V was trimmed by 1 base and J by 8 bases, leaving 6 bases between them. The CDR3 length is 12 residues. The CDR3 DNA reads as TGTGCCAGCAGCTTAGGCGGGGATGAGCAGTTCTTC. Its translation: CASSLGGDEQFF.

This chain joins TRBV7-6 and TRBJ2-5; D might be TRBD2 (6 bases). The CDR3 is 19 amino acids. CDR1 and CDR2 from the germline V gene are SGHVS and FNYEAQ. Trimming stripped 5 bases from V and 1 base from J, with 26 bases between. CDR3 coding DNA: TGTGCCAGCAGCCCAGAAGTAGGCGGCGGGATCACAGCCCAAGAGACCCAGTACTTC. Translating it yields CASSPEVGGGITAQETQYF.

The sample holds a few counts of this clonotype. The V call is TRBV7-6, the J call TRBJ2-7, with 7 bases that match TRBD2. The CDR3 loop spans 14 amino acids. Germline CDR1 is SGHVS and CDR2 is FNYEAQ. V shed 4 bases and J 5 bases; nucleotides not matched to a gene: 8. The CDR3 region has the DNA TGTGCCAGCAGCTGGGGGGACTATGTTGACGAGCAGTACTTC. As protein: CASSWGDYVDEQYF.

This clonotype showed up just a few times. The chain links TRBV7-8 to TRBJ2-2; 10 nucleotides match TRBD2. Germline CDR1 SGHVS, CDR2 FQNEAQ. CDR3 length: 18 residues. The trim removed 1 base at V and 0 bases at J, leaving 5 bases unmatched. The CDR3 nucleotides read TGTGCCAGCAGCTTAGTAGCGGGGGGAGATCCGAACACCGGGGAGCTGTTTTTT. It specifies CASSLVAGGDPNTGELFF.

This clonotype was picked up a small number of times. J is TRBJ1-5 and V is TRBV20-1, with 9 bases fitting TRBD1. This CDR3 comprises 15 residues. From germline, CDR1 is DFQATT and CDR2 SNEGSKA (reference sequence). The ends lost 2 bases at V and 2 bases at J; junction bases unmatched: 4. The CDR3 DNA is TGCAGTGCTAGAACCTGGACAGGGGGCAATCAGCCCCAGCATTTT. It yields the protein CSARTWTGGNQPQHF.

A few counts support this clonotype. This chain links TRBV28 with TRBJ2-7; 9 bases are shared with TRBD1. The V and J ends lost 8 bases and 2 bases, in that order; junction bases with no gene match: 16. The V gene's germline CDR1 is MDHEN and CDR2 SYDVKM. There are 17 residues in the CDR3. CDR3 sequence: CASSTPNRDRVAYEQYF. CDR3 bases: TGTGCCAGCTCCACCCCCAACAGGGACAGGGTAGCCTACGAGCAGTACTTC.

In this sample, this clonotype turned up many times. The rearrangement links TRBV7-2 to TRBJ1-1, with unresolved D. V was trimmed by 1 base and J by 5 bases, leaving 14 bases between them. Germline V gives CDR1 SGHTA, CDR2 FQGNSA. The CDR3 runs to 15 residues. The CDR3 nucleotides read TGTGCCAGCAGCTTAGAATTGACGGCGGGGACTGAAGCTTTCTTT. Translated: CASSLELTAGTEAFF. The full variable domain, completed using reference TRBV7-2 and TRBJ1-1, is GAGVSQSPSNKVTEKGKDVELRCDPISGHTALYWYRQSLGQGLEFLIYFQGNSAPDKSGLPSDRFSAERTGGSVSTLTIQRTQQEDSAVYLCASSLELTAGTEAFFGQGTRLTVV.

This clonotype was counted a few times. V usage is TRBV2 and J usage is TRBJ2-1, with 8 bases aligning to TRBD2. The CDR3 runs 15 residues. The germline gives CDR1 SNHLY, CDR2 FYNNEI. With 3 bases clipped from V and 6 bases from J, the junction kept 7 bases outside the gene matches. This CDR3 is CASSDLSGGGNEQFF. CDR3 DNA sequence: TGTGCCAGCAGTGATCTCAGCGGGGGAGGCAATGAGCAGTTCTTC. The complete variable domain, with remaining parts taken from reference TRBV2 and TRBJ2-1, reads EPEVTQTPSHQVTQMGQEVILRCVPISNHLYFYWYRQILGQKVEFLVSFYNNEISEKSEIFDDQFSVERPDGSNFTLKIRSTKLEDSAMYFCASSDLSGGGNEQFFGPGTRLTVL.

This chain joins TRBV7-9 and TRBJ1-3, with TRBD1 matching 7 bases. The CDR3 covers 16 residues. V gave up 4 bases and J gave up 1 base; unmatched junction bases: 7. Germline assignment: CDR1 SEHNR and CDR2 FQNEAQ (reference sequence). The CDR3 loop is CASSSQGQTSGNTIYF. The CDR3 region has the DNA TGTGCCAGCAGCTCCCAGGGACAGACATCTGGAAACACCATATATTTT.

The chain joins TRBV28 to TRBJ1-2; TRBD1 might be the D (6 bases). The germline V gene has CDR1 MDHEN and CDR2 SYDVKM. With 4 bases removed from V and 6 bases from J, the gap between germline ends came to 15 bases. This CDR3 has 14 residues. The CDR3 loop is CASSSPLPGDGYTF. In nucleotides, the CDR3 is TGTGCCAGCAGTTCCCCGCTCCCAGGGGATGGCTACACCTTC.

The chain carries TRBV7-2 and TRBJ1-2; D gene ambiguous. Between the trimmed V and J ends, which lost 5 bases and 8 bases, there was a span of 21 bases. The CDR3 covers 15 residues. Germline-derived CDR1 and CDR2 are SGHTA and FQGNSA. The CDR3 nucleotides read TGTGCCAGCAGCGCGTCCGGTCCGGGCCGCCGGGGCTACACCTTC. Encoded protein: CASSASGPGRRGYTF.

CDR3 region: CASSYEGNTQETQYF. DNA for the CDR3: TGTGCCAGCAGCTACGAGGGGAATACCCAAGAGACCCAGTACTTC. J is TRBJ2-5 and V is TRBV7-6, with D perhaps matching TRBD1 or TRBD2 (5 bases each). The ends were cut back, 4 bases at V and 1 base at J, with 13 bases in the middle. Germline V CDR1 and CDR2: SGHVS, FNYEAQ. The CDR3 has 15 residues.

This clonotype was recorded many times. The chain joins TRBV7-2 to TRBJ2-1; 7 bases align to TRBD2. Germline trimming cut 1 base from V and 4 bases from J; bases unmatched to any gene: 10. Germline V CDR1 and CDR2: SGHTA, FQGNSA. This CDR3 is built from 17 residues. CDR3 protein: CASSLDERGPFYNEQFF. The CDR3 DNA follows: TGTGCCAGCAGCTTAGACGAGCGGGGCCCGTTTTACAATGAGCAGTTCTTC.

The chain has TRBV7-6 and TRBJ1-2; no clear D gene. The CDR3 runs 15 residues. The V and J ends lost 0 bases and 7 bases respectively, with 15 bases between them. Germline CDR1 reads SGHVS; CDR2 reads FNYEAQ. CDR3 DNA sequence: TGTGCCAGCAGCTTAGCCGTCCGAGGGTCAGGTGGCTACACCTTC. It codes for CASSLAVRGSGGYTF.

This clonotype was seen more than once but under ten times. V is TRBV7-6 and J is TRBJ1-1; D ambiguous. Germline CDR1 and CDR2: SGHVS and FNYEAQ. V was cut by 5 bases and J by 5 bases, with 15 bases left in between. The CDR3 has 14 amino acids. This chain's CDR3 is CASSPYTPETEAFF. CDR3 nucleotides: TGTGCCAGCAGCCCATACACCCCGGAGACTGAAGCTTTCTTT.

Ten or more counts support this clonotype. The rearrangement links TRBV7-6 to TRBJ1-6; TRBD1 agrees at 9 bases. V dropped 1 base and J dropped 9; count of bases not matched to a gene: 7. The length of the CDR3 is 16 residues. Germline-derived CDR1 and CDR2 are SGHVS and FNYEAQ. The chain's CDR3 is CASSLGRSTGGSPLHF. The CDR3 DNA is TGTGCCAGCAGCTTAGGACGTTCGACAGGGGGTTCACCCCTCCACTTT. Full variable domain (rest looked up from reference TRBV7-6 and TRBJ1-6): GAGVSQSPRYKVTKRGQDVALRCDPISGHVSLYWYRQALGQGPEFLTYFNYEAQQDKSGLPNDRFSAERPEGSISTLTIQRTEQRDSAMYRCASSLGRSTGGSPLHFGNGTRLTVT.

This clonotype was seen a few times. V gene TRBV2 combines with J gene TRBJ2-1, with D possibly TRBD2 on 5 matching bases. Trimming stripped 2 bases from V and 7 bases from J, with 12 bases between. CDR3 length equals 14 residues. In germline, CDR1 is SNHLY, CDR2 FYNNEI. CDR3 loop: CASSEPEGMNEQFF. CDR3 DNA sequence: TGTGCCAGCAGTGAACCCGAGGGTATGAATGAGCAGTTCTTC.

The chain carries TRBV6-1 and TRBJ1-1; D remains ambiguous. The V end lost 4 bases, the J end lost 3 bases, and 9 bases lay between the germline ends. The CDR3 runs 13 residues. Germline loops: CDR1 MNHNS, CDR2 SASEGT. Here the CDR3 DNA reads TGTGCCAGCAGTGTTGGGGATCACACTGAAGCTTTCTTT. Translating gives CASSVGDHTEAFF.

This clonotype came up a few times. V is TRBV5-4 and J is TRBJ2-7; 12 positions agree with TRBD2. The V gene end was trimmed by 0 bases and the J gene end by 2 bases; junction bases not matched to a gene: 9. The CDR3 extends over 18 amino acids. CDR1 is SGHNT and CDR2 is YYREEE in the germline V gene (reference sequence). Here the CDR3 DNA reads TGTGCCAGCAGCTTGGGCCCCACCAGACTAGCGGGGGCCTACGAGCAGTACTTC. Protein product: CASSLGPTRLAGAYEQYF.

The chain joins TRBV6-6 to TRBJ1-1; D gene uncertain. The germline V and J ends were trimmed by 0 bases and 5 bases, with 7 bases remaining between them. CDR1 MNHNY and CDR2 SVGAGI come from the germline V gene (reference sequence). This CDR3 is 13 amino acids long. The CDR3 here is CASSYSMGTEAFF. The CDR3 DNA reads as TGTGCCAGCAGTTACTCGATGGGTACTGAAGCTTTCTTT.

This clonotype appeared many times. The genes are TRBV7-2 and TRBJ2-3; 8 nucleotides agree with TRBD2. V was pared by 3 bases and J by 2 bases, with 4 bases of the junction left unmatched. This CDR3 region has 15 residues. The germline gives CDR1 SGHTA, CDR2 FQGNSA. The CDR3 here is CASSLKRGLTDTQYF. The CDR3 nucleotides read TGTGCCAGCAGCTTGAAGCGGGGGCTCACAGATACGCAGTATTTT.